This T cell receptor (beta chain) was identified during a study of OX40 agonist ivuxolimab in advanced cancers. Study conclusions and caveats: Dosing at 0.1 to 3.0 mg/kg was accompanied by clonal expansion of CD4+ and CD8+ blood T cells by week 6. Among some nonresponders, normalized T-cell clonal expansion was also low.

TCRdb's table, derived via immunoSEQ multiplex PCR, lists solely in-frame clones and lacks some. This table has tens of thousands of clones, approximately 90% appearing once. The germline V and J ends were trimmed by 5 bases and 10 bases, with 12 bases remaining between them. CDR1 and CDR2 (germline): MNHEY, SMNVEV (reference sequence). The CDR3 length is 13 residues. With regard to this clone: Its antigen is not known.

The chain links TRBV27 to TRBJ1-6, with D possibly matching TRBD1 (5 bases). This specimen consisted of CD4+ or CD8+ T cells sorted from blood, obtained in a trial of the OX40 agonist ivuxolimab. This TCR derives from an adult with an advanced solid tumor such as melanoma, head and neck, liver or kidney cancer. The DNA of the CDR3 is TGTGCCAGCAGTAGATCAGGGTTCTCACCCCTCCACTTT. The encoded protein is CASSRSGFSPLHF.